These 3 T cell receptor beta chains were sequenced from one sample in a study of CD8 T cells in ankylosing spondylitis. One entry per CDR3 protein, called by TCRdb with MiXCR from the 5' RACE reads. The table has over 450,000 distinct CDR3 sequences, about an eighth seen once. General study findings and limits: A motif in TCR beta, a set of seven to nine highly homologous variants, appeared characteristic of ankylosing spondylitis blood.

No cognate antigen is known for these TCRs. Sequenced sample: blood, either unsorted or a sorted T cell fraction (not recorded which). Receptors originate from a male donor with ankylosing spondylitis.

This clonotype was counted between two and nine times. The J gene is TRBJ1-1, the V gene TRBV11-2; tentative D call: TRBD1 (6 bases). The CDR3 sequence is 17 residues long. The V and J ends lost 5 bases and 3 bases respectively, with 22 bases between them. Germline loops: CDR1 SGHAT, CDR2 FQNNGV. The CDR3 nucleotides are TGTGCCAGCAGCCCTTACTTACAGGGTACGGCTGACACTGAAGCTTTCTTT. Protein: CASSPYLQGTADTEAFF. Supplemented by reference TRBV11-2 and TRBJ1-1, the full variable domain reads EAGVAQSPRYKIIEKRQSVAFWCNPISGHATLYWYQQILGQGPKLLIQFQNNGVVDDSQLPKDRFSAERLKGVDSTLKIQPAKLEDSAVYLCASSPYLQGTADTEAFFGQGTRLTVV.

In this sample, this clonotype turned up many times. The chain recombines TRBV30 with TRBJ1-4, with D unclear. The V end lost 0 bases, the J end lost 6 bases, and 11 bases lay between the germline ends. The CDR3 length is 14 residues. Germline V CDR1 and CDR2: GTSNPN, SVGIG (reference sequence). This chain's CDR3 is CAWSVWAADEKLFF. The CDR3, as DNA: TGTGCCTGGAGTGTATGGGCGGCAGATGAAAAACTGTTTTTT.

V usage is TRBV27 and J usage is TRBJ2-7, with TRBD1 matching 8 bases. This CDR3 has 15 residues. V lost 2 bases, J lost 3 bases, and 6 bases stayed unmatched. Germline V CDR1 and CDR2: MNHEY, SMNVEV (reference sequence). The DNA for the CDR3 is TGTGCCAGCAGTTTAGGCGGACAGGGACACTACGAGCAGTACTTC. It translates to CASSLGGQGHYEQYF.